These T cell receptor beta chains were read from a single sample in a study of molecular identifiers for immune sequencing clone quantification. Each CDR3 protein is one row after TCRdb ran MiXCR on the PCR reads. This table has 30,000 to 40,000 distinct CDR3 sequences, approximately 19% appearing once. Sequencing was carried out using naive CD8+ T cells from blood, with Jurkat cell RNA spiked in. All receptors derive from a human donor in good health. Some libraries in this study had Jurkat cell RNA spiked in. Each CDR3 is given without its conserved first and last residue.

V gene	J gene	CDR3 protein
TRBV14	TRBJ2-5	ASSQGLETQY
TRBV7-2	TRBJ2-3	ASSRYGGGRTDTQY
TRBV9	TRBJ2-5	ASSEDRGQETQY
TRBV27	TRBJ1-1	ASSPYSGTEAF
TRBV20-1	TRBJ2-1	SAAPGSGAYNEQF
TRBV6-5	TRBJ1-1	ASSYSDWNTEAF
TRBV5-1	TRBJ2-3	ASRSGTIPAGTQY
TRBV19	TRBJ2-1	ASSMGGNSYNEQF
TRBV6-6	TRBJ1-5	ASTGGYGNQPQH
TRBV4-1	TRBJ1-1	ASSQEGPGAWNTESF
TRBV12-3/TRBV12-4	TRBJ2-2	ASSAGGLVGELF
TRBV7-8	TRBJ2-3	ASSPTGGTHSTDTQY
TRBV27	TRBJ2-7	ASSLRGTASYEQY